Each of the 17 T cell receptor beta chains below was sequenced from the same sample in a study of blood T cells in healthy people across ages. Primed by a sample-barcoded 5' primer and a J-beta primer mix, a second PCR proceeded for about 7 to 12 cycles. Each CDR3 protein is one row after TCRdb ran MiXCR on the 5' RACE reads. This table has about 570,000 distinct CDR3 sequences, about 26% appearing once. Sequencing used blood. These receptors were taken from a woman aged 70-85 years in good health.

In its sample, this clonotype was seen a few times. The V and J genes are TRBV5-1 and TRBJ2-5; TRBD1 matches at 9 bases. The ends lost 4 bases at V and 5 bases at J; junction bases unmatched: 3. Germline V gene sequence: CDR1 SGHRS, CDR2 YFSETQ. This CDR3 is built from 13 residues. The CDR3: CASSGGQGETQYF. CDR3 bases: TGCGCCAGCAGCGGGGGACAGGGTGAGACCCAGTACTTC.

This chain connects TRBV6-1 to TRBJ1-2; 7 bases map to TRBD1. The CDR3 runs 15 residues. V was pared by 6 bases and J by 7 bases, with 14 bases of the junction left unmatched. CDR1 and CDR2 (germline): MNHNS, SASEGT. CDR3 in DNA: TGTGCCAGCAGCCTTAAGGGAGGGGGCGTGGGTGGCTACACCTTC. It encodes CASSLKGGGVGGYTF.

In its sample, this clonotype was seen many times. J is TRBJ2-1 and V is TRBV7-2; TRBD2 aligns across 10 bases. With 3 bases clipped from V and 2 bases from J, the junction kept 1 base outside the gene matches. CDR3 length: 15 amino acids. The germline CDR1 and CDR2 sequences are SGHTA and FQGNSA. The CDR3 spells CASSFLAGAYNEQFF. CDR3 DNA: TGTGCCAGCAGCTTTCTAGCGGGGGCCTACAATGAGCAGTTCTTC.

The chain has TRBV10-3 and TRBJ1-1; possibly TRBD1 for D (5 bases). The germline V and J ends were trimmed by 3 bases and 3 bases, with 11 bases remaining between them. Germline V CDR1 and CDR2: ENHRY, SYGVKD. The CDR3 is made up of 14 amino acids. The CDR3 is CAISDRGRDTEAFF. The CDR3 nucleotides read TGTGCCATCAGTGATCGGGGCCGGGACACTGAAGCTTTCTTT.

The V gene is TRBV20-1, the J gene TRBJ2-5; the match to TRBD1 covers 7 bases. Germline V gives CDR1 DFQATT, CDR2 SNEGSKA (reference sequence). The V segment lost 5 bases and the J segment 0 bases; nucleotides outside the gene matches: 3. CDR3 size: 13 residues. The CDR3 region has the DNA TGCAGTGCTGCTGGGACAGACCAAGAGACCCAGTACTTC. It encodes CSAAGTDQETQYF.

About this clonotype: Mismatch with germline at one junction end may stem from a read error. The CDR3 DNA sequence: TGTGCCAGCAGCTCCGGGACAGGGGCTAATCAGTCCCAGCATTTT. Amino acids: CASSSGTGANQSQHF. J is TRBJ1-5 and V is TRBV27, with 10 bases fitting TRBD1. Per the germline V gene, CDR1 is MNHEY and CDR2 is SMNVEV (reference sequence). There are 15 residues in the CDR3.

This clonotype occurred once. The germline gene is not matched at one end of the junction; a read error may be the cause. The V gene is TRBV7-9, the J gene TRBJ2-1; no definite D call. This CDR3 comprises 11 residues. Germline lookup yields CDR1 SEHNR and CDR2 FQNEAQ (reference sequence). CDR3 region: CASSLVNEQSF. For the CDR3, the DNA is TGTGCCAGCAGCTTAGTGAATGAGCAGTCCTTC.

CDR3 DNA sequence: TGCGCCAGCAGCCCTGGGACTACCTACACCGGGGAGCTGTTTTTT. Translated, it gives CASSPGTTYTGELFF. The rearrangement uses TRBV5-1 and TRBJ2-2; 7 nucleotides match TRBD2. This CDR3 comprises 15 residues. Germline V gene data show CDR1 as SGHRS and CDR2 as YFSETQ. The trim removed 4 bases at V and 3 bases at J, leaving 6 bases unmatched.

CDR3 protein: CSAKRTKNIQYF. The CDR3 nucleotides read TGCAGTGCTAAGCGGACCAAAAACATTCAGTACTTC. The V gene is TRBV20-1, the J gene TRBJ2-4, with D possibly TRBD2 on 5 matching bases. Looked up from germline, CDR1 is DFQATT and CDR2 is SNEGSKA (reference sequence). This CDR3 is built from 12 residues. Between the trimmed V and J ends, which lost 4 bases and 2 bases, there was a span of 6 bases.

This clonotype appeared a few times. The chain combines TRBV20-1 with TRBJ1-2; D might be TRBD1 (6 bases). V was shortened by 4 bases and J by 2 bases, with 11 bases between the two germline ends. The CDR3 totals 13 residues. Germline V gene sequence: CDR1 DFQATT, CDR2 SNEGSKA (reference sequence). The CDR3 loop reads CSATTTGNYGYTF. Written as DNA, the CDR3 is TGCAGTGCTACGACTACAGGGAACTATGGCTACACCTTC.

With regard to this clonotype: A read error may explain this, as a much larger clone is one base away. V gene TRBV5-1 combines with J gene TRBJ1-4; D is possibly TRBD1 (5 bases). CDR3 length equals 16 residues. V was shortened by 0 bases and J by 4 bases, with 13 bases between the two germline ends. Looked up from germline, CDR1 is SGHRS and CDR2 is YFSETQ. The CDR3 DNA reads TGCGCCAGCAGCTTGGGTACAGTAAGGGGTAATGAAAAACTGTTTTTT. Translated: CASSLGTVRGNEKLFF.

The chain employs TRBV20-1 and TRBJ2-3; TRBD1 is a possible D gene (6 bases). Trimming left V 4 bases short and J 2 bases short, with 16 bases between. CDR1 and CDR2 (germline): DFQATT, SNEGSKA (reference sequence). This CDR3 comprises 15 residues. The CDR3: CSAKTGFRHTDTQYF. As DNA, the CDR3 is TGCAGTGCTAAAACAGGGTTTCGTCACACAGATACGCAGTATTTT.

The J gene is TRBJ2-1, the V gene TRBV9, with 10 bases matching TRBD2. Germline CDR1 reads SGDLS; CDR2 reads YYNGEE. The CDR3 runs 16 residues. The V and J ends lost 4 bases and 8 bases, in that order; junction bases with no gene match: 12. CDR3 coding DNA: TGTGCCAGCAGCCGGACCGGGACTAGCGAGTACCATGAGCAGTTCTTC. Translated: CASSRTGTSEYHEQFF.

In its sample, this clonotype was seen a few times. This chain joins TRBV20-1 and TRBJ2-5; D possibly uses TRBD1 or TRBD2 (5 bases each). Germline V gene data show CDR1 as DFQATT and CDR2 as SNEGSKA (reference sequence). This CDR3 region has 12 residues. Trimming took 5 bases from V and 7 from J, leaving 14 bases between them. CDR3 nucleotide sequence: TGCAGTGCTCTTCCCGGGGCTTCGACCCAGTACTTC. Translation: CSALPGASTQYF.

V gene TRBV21-1 combines with J gene TRBJ1-5. TRBV21-1 is a pseudogene segment. The CDR3 covers 17 residues. This CDR3 reads CASSPWRADDSNQPQHF. CDR3 sequence (DNA): TGTGCCAGCAGCCCGTGGAGGGCTGATGATAGCAATCAGCCCCAGCATTTT.

This clonotype was found a few times. This rearrangement joins TRBV4-2 to TRBJ1-1, with D perhaps TRBD1 (6 bases). This CDR3 is 15 amino acids long. Trimming shortened V by 4 bases and J by 3 bases, and 15 bases separated the two germline ends. From germline, CDR1 is LGHNA and CDR2 YNFKEQ. This CDR3 is CASSRGEGGYTEAFF. The CDR3 nucleotides are TGTGCCAGCAGCCGAGGTGAGGGGGGGTACACTGAAGCTTTCTTT.

The rearrangement uses TRBV25-1 and TRBJ2-5; TRBD1 matches at 7 bases. V was pared by 6 bases and J by 5 bases, with 15 bases of the junction left unmatched. The CDR3 totals 16 residues. CDR1 and CDR2 from the germline V gene are MGHDK and SYGVNS. This CDR3 reads CASSRRVGGRFETQYF. For the CDR3, the DNA is TGTGCCAGCAGCCGCAGGGTAGGGGGCAGGTTTGAGACCCAGTACTTC.